The sequence of this T cell receptor beta chain was determined in a study of breast tumors, draining lymph nodes, adjacent tissues. General study findings and limits: Tumor TCR diversity was below lymph nodes but above nontumor tissue. Most tumor T cells seemingly derive from lymph node, then expand in tumor.

TCRdb independently ran MiXCR on the multiplex PCR reads; one entry per CDR3 protein. In the table there are over 10,000 distinct CDR3 sequences, under 40% of which are singletons. V was clipped by 0 bases and J by 12 bases, with 12 bases between them. There are 14 residues in the CDR3. With respect to this clonotype: Its antigen is not identified.

The clonotype was recovered from a female donor with breast cancer. Some clones in this sample may be carry-over from other donors' samples. The chain recombines TRBV12-3 or TRBV12-4 with TRBJ1-6, with D possibly being TRBD1 (5 bases). Sequenced material: breast tumor tissue. Here the CDR3 DNA reads TGTGCCAGCAGTTTAGCGGGGGGACTAGGACCCCTCCACTTT. This encodes CASSLAGGLGPLHF.